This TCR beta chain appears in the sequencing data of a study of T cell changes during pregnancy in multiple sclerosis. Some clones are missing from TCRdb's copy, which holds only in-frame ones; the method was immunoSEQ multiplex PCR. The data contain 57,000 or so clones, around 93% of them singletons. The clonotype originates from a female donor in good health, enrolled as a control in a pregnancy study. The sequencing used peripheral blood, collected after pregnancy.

CDR3 residues: CASSDSRRGNTIYF. The CDR3 nucleotides are TGTGCCAGCAGTGACTCCAGAAGAGGAAACACCATATATTTT. This chain uses TRBV2 with TRBJ1-3; no definite D call. Germline lookup yields CDR1 SNHLY and CDR2 FYNNEI. V lost 3 bases to trimming and J lost 4 bases, with 10 bases between them. The CDR3 length is 14 residues.